This T cell receptor (beta chain) appears in the sequencing data of a study of blood T cell repertoires in COVID-19. Study as a whole: The samples span acute and convalescent COVID-19 from the United States, Italy and Spain. PBMCs, B-cell-depleted T cells, or T cells provided the cDNA or gDNA that made up the material.

In the authors' methods: For nucleated cells, counts were estimated from reference gene primer amplification. Profiled with immunoSEQ multiplex PCR; TCRdb holds only in-frame clones, not every one. V and J calls and clone size are copied from that table; D and trimming were computed from the DNA. This sample has 150,000 to 200,000 clones, with around 77% found just once. The material sequenced was peripheral blood. This clonotype was sampled from a man between 70 and 80 years old with acute or convalescent COVID-19.

The CDR3 loop reads CASSLVLAGGTDTQYF. The CDR3 nucleotides are TGTGCCAGCAGCTTGGTCCTAGCGGGGGGCACAGATACGCAGTATTTT. The rearrangement links TRBV5-4 to TRBJ2-3; TRBD2 matches at 10 bases. J lost 1 base, V lost 0 bases, and 2 bases had no gene match. Per the germline V gene, CDR1 is SGHNT and CDR2 is YYREEE (reference sequence). There are 16 residues in the CDR3.